Below are 5 T cell receptor beta chains sequenced from a single sample in a study of neurological immune-mediated disorders. MiXCR was run by TCRdb on the 5' RACE reads, yielding one entry per CDR3 protein. The table lists roughly 23,000 distinct CDR3 sequences, 10% of them singletons. Sequenced sample: PBMCs. The receptors come from a woman between 55 and 75 years old with HTLV-1-associated myelopathy (HAM/TSP).

This clonotype was counted ten times or more. The chain recombines TRBV6-5 with TRBJ1-3; D is unresolved. CDR1 MNHEY and CDR2 SVGAGI come from the germline V gene. The CDR3 sequence is 18 residues long. V lost 6 bases to trimming and J lost 3 bases, with 24 bases between them. In DNA, the CDR3 is TGTGCCAGCAGCTCTACGGGCGACCAATCTTACCTTGGAAACACCATATATTTT. Its translation is CASSSTGDQSYLGNTIYF.

This clonotype was seen repeatedly, ten times or more. The V call is TRBV20-1, the J call TRBJ1-1; 7 bases are a match to TRBD1. The CDR3 runs to 15 residues. From germline, CDR1 is DFQATT and CDR2 SNEGSKA (reference sequence). J was trimmed by 0 bases and V by 6 bases; bases with no gene match: 10. The CDR3 sequence is CSAPRQGGLNTEAFF. The CDR3 DNA reads TGCAGTGCGCCAAGACAGGGAGGGCTGAACACTGAAGCTTTCTTT.

This clonotype showed up many times. The rearrangement uses TRBV20-1 and TRBJ2-3, with TRBD2 identical over 8 bases. The germline CDR1 and CDR2 sequences are DFQATT and SNEGSKA (reference sequence). CDR3 length: 17 residues. Trimming at V came to 0 bases and at J to 4 bases, leaving 12 bases not matched to a gene. CDR3 sequence: CSARDWRRAGEPDTQYF. CDR3 in DNA: TGCAGTGCTAGAGATTGGCGACGAGCGGGGGAGCCAGATACGCAGTATTTT.

This clonotype occurred many times. The chain couples TRBV5-1 to TRBJ2-4; 7 nucleotides line up with TRBD1. The junction had 7 bases not matched to a gene; V was cut back by 6 bases and J by 1 base. The CDR3 loop spans 15 amino acids. CDR1 is SGHRS, CDR2 YFSETQ, per germline. CDR3: CASTDETGAKNIQYF. In DNA, the CDR3 is TGCGCCAGCACAGACGAGACAGGGGCCAAAAACATTCAGTACTTC.

This clonotype has ten or more counts. This chain joins TRBV6-6 and TRBJ2-6, with no clear D. V was pared by 2 bases and J by 13 bases, with 9 bases between. Germline CDR1 MNHNY, CDR2 SVGAGI (reference sequence). The CDR3 is 12 residues long. The CDR3 region is CASSYPRRVLTF. Written as DNA, the CDR3 is TGTGCCAGCAGTTACCCCCGAAGGGTCCTGACTTTC.